This T cell receptor (beta chain) was captured in a study of naive and memory T cell subsets. General study points: More TCRs at tuberculin sites were read as hypersensitivity T cell infiltration.

At least ten counts were recorded for this clonotype. As yet, its antigen is unknown. Indicated treatment: skin biopsy from PPD injection site in Mantoux-positive individual. A UMI-containing oligonucleotide was joined by 3' ligation to the TCR cDNA template. The SP2 primer and nested alpha and beta constant region primers amplified ligated cDNA in four rounds. TCRdb processed the UMI-ligation and nested PCR reads anew with MiXCR; each CDR3 protein has one entry. The sample yields about 37,000 distinct CDR3 sequences, roughly 11% seen once. The receptor's source is an adult in good health. Sequencing was performed on skin, taken from a tuberculin skin test site.

DNA of the CDR3: TGTGCCAGCAGCGTAGTAGCGGGGGTAGATACGCAGTATTTT. It specifies CASSVVAGVDTQYF. The V gene is TRBV9, the J gene TRBJ2-3; 9 bases are shared with TRBD2. J gave up 5 bases and V 0 bases, and 1 base lay outside the gene matches. This CDR3 is 14 amino acids long. Germline-derived CDR1 and CDR2 are SGDLS and YYNGEE.